This T cell receptor beta chain was recorded in a study of T cells in Graves' hyperthyroidism and ophthalmopathy. In the ophthalmopathy cohort, Clinical Activity Score was at least 3, NOSPECS grade at least 4, and duration under 3 months. Diagnosis relied on clinical symptoms, serum thyroxine and TRAb, thyroid ultrasound and orbital computed tomography. RNA transcripts provided the source from which TCR beta CDR3 regions were amplified. Carried out on the TCR CDR3, a first-round RT-PCR used the HTBI primer set. MiXCR was run by TCRdb on the multiplex PCR reads, yielding one entry per CDR3 protein. This sample yields approximately 400,000 distinct CDR3 sequences, of which 14% are seen a single time; about 20% belongs to the top ten. Overall study findings and caveats: From stable hyperthyroidism, ophthalmopathy was separated by a 13 V-J model. Onset of ophthalmopathy came a median 6.5 months after the model predicted it.

This clonotype was observed a single time. The antigen is undetermined. Sequenced: blood. The TCR comes from a woman under 40 with Graves' ophthalmopathy.

CDR3 sequence: CASSKTRTSGGADTQYF. The DNA of the CDR3 is TGTGCCAGCAGCAAAACGCGGACTAGCGGGGGGGCAGATACGCAGTATTTT. V gene TRBV3-1 combines with J gene TRBJ2-3; 15 nucleotides match TRBD2. V shed 5 bases, J shed 4 bases, and the junction held 7 bases outside the gene matches. In germline, CDR1 is LGHDT, CDR2 YNNKEL (reference sequence). CDR3 length: 17 residues.